These 28 T cell receptor beta chains share one sample of origin, sequenced in a study of response to subunit inactivated influenza vaccine. TCRdb reprocessed the RT-PCR reads via MiXCR and lists one record per CDR3 protein. The sample contains roughly 150,000 distinct CDR3 sequences, roughly a tenth of which appear only once. Sequenced here: non-naive T cells sorted from PBMCs, sampled roughly 45 days after vaccination. Receptors originate from a man between 50 and 59 years old who received an inactivated influenza vaccine.

The chain has TRBV13 and TRBJ1-1, with a tentative D call TRBD1 (5 bases). V lost 5 bases and J 0 bases, leaving 25 bases between the germline ends. The germline CDR1 and CDR2 sequences are PRHDT and FYEKMQ (reference sequence). CDR3 length: 19 residues. The CDR3 DNA sequence: TGTGCCAGCAGCCGCGGGACCCCTACCCAACATTCCATGAACACTGAAGCTTTCTTT. Translating it yields CASSRGTPTQHSMNTEAFF.

Notes on this clonotype: A read error is possible here, since a much larger clone lies one base away. V and J are TRBV10-3 and TRBJ2-1, with 16 bases that match TRBD2. CDR3 length equals 15 residues. The V gene end was trimmed by 10 bases and the J gene end by 9 bases; junction bases not matched to a gene: 9. Germline lookup yields CDR1 ENHRY and CDR2 SYGVKD. In DNA form, the CDR3 reads TGTGCCAACAGAGAGGGACTAGCGGGGGGGATTGAGCAGTTCTTC. It yields the protein CANREGLAGGIEQFF.

This clonotype showed up many times. This chain joins TRBV12-3 or TRBV12-4 and TRBJ2-7; 11 bases map to TRBD2. This CDR3 has 16 amino acids. Losses at the gene ends were 5 bases for V and 3 bases for J; bases not matched to a gene: 9. The CDR3, as DNA: TGTGCCAGCAGTCGACTAGCGGGGACCCTTAACTACGAGCAGTACTTC. This gives the protein CASSRLAGTLNYEQYF.

This clonotype appeared many times. The chain links TRBV6-1 to TRBJ2-1, with 10 bases aligning to TRBD2. Per the germline V gene, CDR1 is MNHNS and CDR2 is SASEGT. The V gene end was trimmed by 5 bases and the J gene end by 2 bases; junction bases not matched to a gene: 9. This CDR3 contains 17 residues. CDR3 sequence reads: CASSRTSGSWTYNEQFF. In nucleotides, the CDR3 is TGTGCCAGCAGTCGGACTAGCGGAAGTTGGACCTACAATGAGCAGTTCTTC.

The chain carries TRBV29-1 and TRBJ2-3; the D is unclear. Trimming left V 3 bases short and J 6 bases short, with 10 bases between. CDR3 length equals 12 residues. Germline V lookup: CDR1 SQVTM, CDR2 ANQGSEA. The CDR3 nucleotides are TGCAGCGTTGATTTCGGTTTTGATACGCAGTATTTT. Protein sequence: CSVDFGFDTQYF.

This clonotype was found a few times. V is TRBV5-6 and J is TRBJ2-3, with 12 bases that match TRBD2. Unmatched junction bases numbered 1, after V lost 0 bases and J lost 5 bases. The CDR3 length is 15 residues. CDR1 and CDR2 (germline): SGHDT, YYEEEE. CDR3 in amino acids: CASSLAGLAGDTQYF. Here the CDR3 DNA reads TGTGCCAGCAGCTTGGCGGGACTAGCGGGAGATACGCAGTATTTT.

The chain is built from TRBV5-6 and TRBJ1-2, with a weak D call TRBD1 (6 bases). The germline V gene encodes CDR1 SGHDT and CDR2 YYEEEE. V lost 0 bases and J 0 bases, leaving 9 bases between the germline ends. The CDR3 is 15 amino acids. CDR3 sequence (DNA): TGTGCCAGCAGCTTGGCAGGGGAGACTAACTATGGCTACACCTTC. It encodes CASSLAGETNYGYTF.

In this sample, this clonotype turned up many times. The chain uses TRBV27 and TRBJ2-1; maybe TRBD2 (7 bases). The CDR3 is 16 residues long. Germline V gives CDR1 MNHEY, CDR2 SMNVEV (reference sequence). Trimming took off 6 bases at V and 4 bases at J, with 19 bases between the two ends. The CDR3 loop reads CASRRPRGALYNEQFF. CDR3 nucleotide sequence: TGTGCCAGCAGGCGGCCCCGGGGGGCTCTATACAATGAGCAGTTCTTC.

This clonotype occurred many times. As DNA, the CDR3 is TGCAGTGCTAGCCCGGGACACCTGACCTCTGGGGCCAACGTCCTGACTTTC. Amino acid sequence: CSASPGHLTSGANVLTF. The J gene is TRBJ2-6, the V gene TRBV20-1; tentative D call: TRBD1 (6 bases). Trimming stripped 3 bases from V and 0 bases from J, with 15 bases between. The germline gives CDR1 DFQATT, CDR2 SNEGSKA (reference sequence). The CDR3 has 17 amino acids.

This rearrangement joins TRBV6-1 to TRBJ2-7, with 12 bases that match TRBD1. Per the germline V gene, CDR1 is MNHNS and CDR2 is SASEGT. With 5 bases clipped from V and 4 bases from J, the junction kept 6 bases outside the gene matches. This CDR3 has 15 residues. The DNA of the CDR3 is TGTGCCAGCAGTCGCGGGACAGGGGGCGCGTACGAGCAGTACTTC. Amino acid sequence: CASSRGTGGAYEQYF.

This clonotype was seen a few times. The chain combines TRBV20-1 with TRBJ2-3, with 8 bases that match TRBD1. CDR1 is DFQATT, CDR2 SNEGSKA, per germline (reference sequence). This CDR3 spans 13 amino acids. Germline trimming cut 4 bases from V and 6 bases from J; bases unmatched to any gene: 6. CDR3 bases: TGCAGTGCTATAGACAGGGGCCTCGATACGCAGTATTTT. It codes for CSAIDRGLDTQYF.

The chain is built from TRBV7-2 and TRBJ1-5; D remains ambiguous. Per germline, CDR1 SGHTA and CDR2 FQGNSA. The CDR3 runs to 14 residues. Trimming removed 1 base at V and 0 bases at J, with 4 bases between. CDR3 DNA sequence: TGTGCCAGCAGCTTAGTTGGTAGCAATCAGCCCCAGCATTTT. Protein sequence: CASSLVGSNQPQHF.

On this clonotype itself: A much larger clone sits a single nucleotide away, making a read error possible. The genes are TRBV5-5 and TRBJ2-7, with 7 positions matching TRBD1. CDR3 size: 14 residues. Germline V gene sequence: CDR1 SGHKS, CDR2 YYEKEE (reference sequence). The CDR3 nucleotides are TGTGCCTGCAGCTTGAGGACAGGAGGCTACGAGCAGTACTTC. This codes for CACSLRTGGYEQYF.

This clonotype was seen a handful of times. The chain joins TRBV7-2 to TRBJ2-5, with 10 nucleotides matching TRBD1. Germline values: CDR1 SGHTA, CDR2 FQGNSA. Trimming took 4 bases from V and 4 from J; bases not matched to a gene: 6. The CDR3 spans 15 residues. The CDR3 DNA is TGTGCCAGCAGCTCCCAGACAGGGGGCGGAGAGACCCAGTACTTC. Translation: CASSSQTGGGETQYF.

This clonotype was detected only a few times. The genes are TRBV5-5 and TRBJ2-1, with D tentatively TRBD1 or TRBD2 (5 bases each). V gave up 3 bases and J gave up 10 bases, with 14 bases separating them. Germline-derived CDR1 and CDR2 are SGHKS and YYEKEE (reference sequence). The CDR3 totals 13 residues. The CDR3 coding sequence is TGTGCCAGCAGCTGGGATGGGGGAAGAGAGCAGTTCTTC. Its protein product is CASSWDGGREQFF.

This clonotype was seen ten or more times. This sequence joins TRBV28 and TRBJ2-7; 13 bases line up with TRBD2. The germline V gene has CDR1 MDHEN and CDR2 SYDVKM. The CDR3 length is 16 residues. V was pared by 7 bases and J by 4 bases, with 10 bases of the junction left unmatched. The chain's CDR3 is CASKPVGLAGVYEQYF. In DNA form, the CDR3 reads TGTGCCAGCAAACCGGTAGGACTAGCGGGAGTATACGAGCAGTACTTC.

This chain links TRBV6-5 with TRBJ2-7; D gene unclear. The V gene lost 5 bases and the J gene lost 3 bases, with 11 bases spanning the gap. There are 13 residues in the CDR3. Germline assignment: CDR1 MNHEY and CDR2 SVGAGI. CDR3 in DNA: TGTGCCAGCAGTACTTTCCGGGTCTACGAGCAGTACTTC. Amino acids: CASSTFRVYEQYF.

This clonotype was counted many times. V usage is TRBV29-1 and J usage is TRBJ1-3; D is unresolved. CDR1 and CDR2 (germline): SQVTM, ANQGSEA. The CDR3 is 14 amino acids. Deletions cut 7 bases from V and 4 bases from J, with 17 bases between. This CDR3 reads CSATPGQGGNTIYF. CDR3 bases: TGCAGCGCGACGCCCGGCCAAGGAGGAAACACCATATATTTT.

This clonotype showed up many times. In DNA form, the CDR3 reads TGTGCCAGCAGCCAAGCGGTCACCGATAACTATGGCTACACCTTC. Its translation: CASSQAVTDNYGYTF. This chain joins TRBV3-1 and TRBJ1-2; D is unresolved. Per the germline V gene, CDR1 is LGHDT and CDR2 is YNNKEL (reference sequence). The CDR3 runs 15 residues. V lost 1 base to trimming and J lost 1 base, with 10 bases between them. Drawing the rest from reference TRBV3-1 and TRBJ1-2, the complete variable domain is DTAVSQTPKYLVTQMGNDKSIKCEQNLGHDTMYWYKQDSKKFLKIMFSYNNKELIINETVPNRFSPKSPDKAHLNLHINSLELGDSAVYFCASSQAVTDNYGYTFGSGTRLTVV.

J is TRBJ2-1 and V is TRBV2; D gene ambiguous. V lost 10 bases, J lost 5 bases, and 30 bases lay in between. Germline V gene data show CDR1 as SNHLY and CDR2 as FYNNEI. CDR3 size: 18 residues. CDR3 sequence reads: CAITIRSVAGYQHNEQFF. The CDR3 DNA reads TGTGCCATCACCATCCGGTCGGTAGCTGGCTATCAACACAATGAGCAGTTCTTC. Full variable domain (rest looked up from reference TRBV2 and TRBJ2-1): EPEVTQTPSHQVTQMGQEVILRCVPISNHLYFYWYRQILGQKVEFLVSFYNNEISEKSEIFDDQFSVERPDGSNFTLKIRSTKLEDSAMYFCAITIRSVAGYQHNEQFFGPGTRLTVL.

This clonotype was picked up a small number of times. This rearrangement joins TRBV30 to TRBJ1-4; 7 bases match TRBD1. The trim removed 5 bases at V and 4 bases at J, leaving 7 bases unmatched. From germline, CDR1 is GTSNPN and CDR2 SVGIG (reference sequence). The CDR3 sequence is 14 residues long. This CDR3 reads CAWGGQVFNEKLFF. Written as DNA, the CDR3 is TGTGCCTGGGGTGGACAGGTCTTTAATGAAAAACTGTTTTTT. The variable domain in full, with the rest retrieved from reference TRBV30 and TRBJ1-4, is SQTIHQWPATLVQPVGSPLSLECTVEGTSNPNLYWYRQAAGRGLQLLFYSVGIGQISSEVPQNLSASRPQDRQFILSSKKLLLSDSGFYLCAWGGQVFNEKLFFGSGTQLSVL.

This clonotype was found a few times. The V call is TRBV10-3, the J call TRBJ2-5; D call uncertain. CDR1 is ENHRY, CDR2 SYGVKD, per germline. Trimming shortened V by 2 bases and J by 3 bases, and 4 bases separated the two germline ends. The CDR3 spans 12 residues. For the CDR3, the DNA is TGTGCCATCAGTGAGCGTGAAGAGACCCAGTACTTC. Protein: CAISEREETQYF.

This clonotype was seen repeatedly, ten times or more. This chain connects TRBV4-1 to TRBJ1-6, with D uncertain. CDR1 and CDR2 from the germline V gene are MGHRA and YSYEKL. The CDR3 consists of 19 residues. Trimming cost V 3 bases and J 0 bases, with 18 bases left between them. The CDR3 protein is CASSQGWAPSSSYNSPLHF. CDR3 nucleotides: TGCGCCAGCAGCCAGGGTTGGGCACCTTCTAGCTCCTATAATTCACCCCTCCACTTT.

The V gene is TRBV6-2 or TRBV6-3, the J gene TRBJ2-3, with D hard to call. V dropped 9 bases and J dropped 5 bases, with 12 bases sitting between them. This CDR3 is 12 amino acids long. Germline lookup yields CDR1 MNHEY and CDR2 SVGEGT. The CDR3 reads CASAKVEDTQYF. CDR3 nucleotide sequence: TGTGCCAGTGCGAAGGTGGAAGATACGCAGTATTTT.

This sequence joins TRBV7-2 and TRBJ2-7; 13 bases agree with TRBD2. The CDR3 consists of 17 residues. The V segment lost 5 bases and the J segment 3 bases; nucleotides outside the gene matches: 10. Germline V lookup: CDR1 SGHTA, CDR2 FQGNSA. The CDR3 protein is CASSVLAGGPSFYEQYF. The CDR3 DNA reads as TGTGCCAGCAGCGTACTAGCGGGGGGGCCATCTTTCTACGAGCAGTACTTC.

In this sample, this clonotype turned up many times. The chain joins TRBV10-3 to TRBJ1-6; TRBD1 is a possible D gene (5 bases). V was clipped by 4 bases and J by 5 bases, with 9 bases between them. This CDR3 has 14 amino acids. The germline V gene encodes CDR1 ENHRY and CDR2 SYGVKD. The CDR3 here is CAISVDRDNSPLHF. CDR3 in DNA: TGTGCCATCAGTGTAGACAGAGATAATTCACCCCTCCACTTT.

In its sample, this clonotype was seen a few times. The rearrangement uses TRBV6-1 and TRBJ1-2; D unclear. The V gene's germline CDR1 is MNHNS and CDR2 SASEGT. Trimming took 2 bases from V and 4 from J, leaving 8 bases between them. The CDR3 is 13 amino acids. CDR3 sequence (DNA): TGTGCCAGCAGTGAACTGGGCGGCTATGGCTACACCTTC. Its protein is CASSELGGYGYTF.

This sequence joins TRBV7-2 and TRBJ2-5, with D maybe TRBD1 (6 bases). Germline CDR1 SGHTA, CDR2 FQGNSA. This CDR3 is built from 15 residues. Trimming cost V 3 bases and J 5 bases, with 16 bases left between them. The CDR3 nucleotides read TGTGCCAGCAGCTTTAATCAGGGGAAATGGGAGACCCAGTACTTC. Translating it yields CASSFNQGKWETQYF.